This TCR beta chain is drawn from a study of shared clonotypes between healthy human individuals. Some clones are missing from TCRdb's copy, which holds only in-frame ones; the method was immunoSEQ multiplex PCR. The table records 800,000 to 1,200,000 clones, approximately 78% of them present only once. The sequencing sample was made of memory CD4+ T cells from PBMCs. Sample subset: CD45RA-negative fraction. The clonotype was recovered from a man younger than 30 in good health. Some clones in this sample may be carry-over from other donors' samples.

CDR3 bases: TGCAGCGTTGCTTGGCTAGCGGGAGCCCACGAGCAGTACTTC. Encoded protein: CSVAWLAGAHEQYF. The chain combines TRBV29-1 with TRBJ2-7; TRBD2 matches 10 bases. The CDR3 has 14 amino acids. Germline lookup yields CDR1 SQVTM and CDR2 ANQGSEA. J was trimmed by 5 bases and V by 4 bases; bases with no gene match: 8.